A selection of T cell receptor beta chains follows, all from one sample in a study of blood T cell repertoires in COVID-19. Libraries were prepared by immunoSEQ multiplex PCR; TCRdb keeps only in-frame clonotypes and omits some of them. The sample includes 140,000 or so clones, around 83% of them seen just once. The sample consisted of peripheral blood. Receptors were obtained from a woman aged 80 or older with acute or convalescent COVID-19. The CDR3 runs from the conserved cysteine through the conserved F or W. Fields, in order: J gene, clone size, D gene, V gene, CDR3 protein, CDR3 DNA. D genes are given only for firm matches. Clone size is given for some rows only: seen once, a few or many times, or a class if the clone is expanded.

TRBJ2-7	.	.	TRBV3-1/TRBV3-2	CASSQNEAPEQYF	TGTGCCAGCAGCCAAAATGAGGCTCCCGAGCAGTACTTC
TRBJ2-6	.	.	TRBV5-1	CASSLSGFGANVLTF	TGCGCCAGCAGCTTATCGGGTTTTGGGGCCAACGTCCTGACTTTC
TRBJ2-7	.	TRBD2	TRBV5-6	CASSYTGGGASYEQYF	TGTGCCAGCAGTTACACCGGCGGGGGGGCGTCGTACGAGCAGTACTTC
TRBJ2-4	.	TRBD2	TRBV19	CASSNGGGKNIQYF	TGTGCCAGTAGTAACGGCGGGGGTAAAAACATTCAGTACTTC
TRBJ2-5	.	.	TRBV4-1	CASSQVGQGSQYF	TGCGCCAGCAGCCAAGTCGGCCAAGGGAGCCAGTACTTC
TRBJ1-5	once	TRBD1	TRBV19	CASSIGTGPQHF	TGTGCCAGTAGTATCGGGACAGGGCCCCAGCATTTT
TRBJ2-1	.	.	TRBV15	CATSPRGGEQFF	TGTGCCACCAGCCCCCGGGGTGGTGAGCAGTTCTTC
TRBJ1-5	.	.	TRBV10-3	CATRRQENQPQHF	TGTGCCACAAGGAGACAGGAAAATCAGCCCCAGCATTTT
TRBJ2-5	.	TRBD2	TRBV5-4	CASSSGVLAGGQETQYF	TGTGCCAGCAGCTCCGGGGTACTAGCGGGGGGACAAGAGACCCAGTACTTC
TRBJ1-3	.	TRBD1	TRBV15	CATSRDRGQGNTIYF	TGTGCCACCAGCCGCGACAGGGGGCAAGGAAACACCATATATTTT
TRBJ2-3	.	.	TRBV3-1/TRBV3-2	CASSQLSGPTDTQYF	TGTGCCAGCAGCCAACTCAGTGGCCCCACAGATACGCAGTATTTT
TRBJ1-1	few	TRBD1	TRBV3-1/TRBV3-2	CASSQELGGIYTEAFF	TGTGCCAGCAGCCAAGAGTTAGGGGGCATTTACACTGAAGCTTTCTTT
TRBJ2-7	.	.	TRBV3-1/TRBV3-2	CASSQAPGGLPYEQYF	TGTGCCAGCAGCCAAGCCCCAGGGGGGCTCCCCTACGAGCAGTACTTC
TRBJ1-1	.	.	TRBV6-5	CASGGGRTEAFF	TGTGCCAGCGGGGGCGGTCGAACTGAAGCTTTCTTT
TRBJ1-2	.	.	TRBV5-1	CASSSATVGPYGYTF	TGCGCCAGCAGCTCGGCGACAGTGGGGCCATATGGCTACACCTTC
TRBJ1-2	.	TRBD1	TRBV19	CASSGQGVPNYGYTF	TGTGCCAGTAGTGGACAGGGGGTACCTAACTATGGCTACACCTTC
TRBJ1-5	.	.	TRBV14	CASSQEGDTPQHF	TGTGCCAGCAGCCAAGAAGGGGATACGCCCCAGCATTTT
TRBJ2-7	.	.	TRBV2	CASSGTGTYEQYF	TGTGCCAGCAGCGGGACCGGGACATACGAGCAGTACTTC
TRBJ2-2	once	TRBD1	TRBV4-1	CASSPPGQGTGELFF	TGCGCCAGCAGTCCTCCGGGACAGGGGACCGGGGAGCTGTTTTTT
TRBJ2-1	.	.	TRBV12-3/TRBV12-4	CASSFDWNEQFF	TGTGCCAGCAGTTTCGACTGGAATGAGCAGTTCTTC
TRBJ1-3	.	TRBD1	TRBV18	CASSPSNPGGFGNTIYF	TGTGCCAGCTCACCTTCTAATCCAGGGGGCTTTGGAAACACCATATATTTT
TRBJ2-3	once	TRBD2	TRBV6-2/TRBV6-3	CASSSLGRGGATDTQYF	TGTGCCAGCAGTTCCCTGGGGCGCGGGGGGGCAACAGATACGCAGTATTTT
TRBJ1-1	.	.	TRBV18	CASSPEQRGGKQAFF	TGTGCCAGCTCACCAGAACAGCGGGGAGGGAAGCAAGCTTTCTTT
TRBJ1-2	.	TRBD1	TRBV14	CASSQVSRRQGIRDGYTF	TGTGCCAGCAGCCAAGTCTCAAGGAGACAGGGGATCCGAGATGGCTACACCTTC
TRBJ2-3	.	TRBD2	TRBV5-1	CASSLGTSGEGDTQYF	TGCGCCAGCAGCTTGGGGACTAGCGGGGAGGGAGATACGCAGTATTTT
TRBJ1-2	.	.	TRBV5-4	CASSLGEGDFYGYTF	TGTGCCAGCAGCCTGGGGGAGGGTGATTTTTATGGCTACACCTTC
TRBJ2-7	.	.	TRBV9	CASSVSVDKPTYEQYF	TGTGCCAGCAGCGTATCGGTAGACAAGCCAACCTACGAGCAGTACTTC
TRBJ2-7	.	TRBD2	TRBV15	CATSRALAGGGSYEQYF	TGTGCCACCAGCAGAGCCCTAGCGGGGGGGGGCTCCTACGAGCAGTACTTC
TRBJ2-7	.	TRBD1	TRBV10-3	CAISEGQGPYEQYF	TGTGCCATCAGTGAGGGACAGGGCCCCTACGAGCAGTACTTC